Presented here are 30 T cell receptor beta chains from one specimen sequenced in a study of early stage breast cancer tumors. TCRdb's copy holds only in-frame clones and misses some; the assay was immunoSEQ multiplex PCR. Of some 75,000 clones in the sample, 65% to 80% were seen once. Sequenced input: blood. The receptors originated from a person aged 55 to 75 with breast cancer.

The J gene is TRBJ1-1, the V gene TRBV14, with D possibly TRBD1 on 5 matching bases. The CDR3 covers 15 residues. CDR1 and CDR2 (germline): SGHDN, FVKESK. V shed 1 base and J shed 4 bases, with 13 bases lying between them. The CDR3 loop is CASSQAGILSTEAFF. Here the CDR3 DNA reads TGTGCCAGCAGCCAAGCAGGGATATTGAGCACTGAAGCTTTCTTT.

The chain combines TRBV5-1 with TRBJ2-3; D remains ambiguous. The CDR3 sequence is 15 residues long. Germline V lookup: CDR1 SGHRS, CDR2 YFSETQ. V was pared by 3 bases and J by 0 bases, with 11 bases between. The CDR3 nucleotides read TGCGCCAGCAGCTCGGGCACTATCAGCACAGATACGCAGTATTTT. It codes for CASSSGTISTDTQYF.

A single count supports this clone. This chain joins TRBV2 and TRBJ1-2; tentative D call: TRBD1 (6 bases). Trimming left V 8 bases short and J 2 bases short, with 18 bases between. The CDR3 totals 15 residues. The germline CDR1 and CDR2 sequences are SNHLY and FYNNEI. The CDR3 protein is CASGGLTLLNYGYTF. The CDR3 DNA sequence: TGTGCCAGCGGGGGCCTCACTCTTTTAAACTATGGCTACACCTTC. Together with reference TRBV2 and TRBJ1-2, the CDR3 gives the full variable domain: EPEVTQTPSHQVTQMGQEVILRCVPISNHLYFYWYRQILGQKVEFLVSFYNNEISEKSEIFDDQFSVERPDGSNFTLKIRSTKLEDSAMYFCASGGLTLLNYGYTFGSGTRLTVV.

This clone was counted a single time. The chain employs TRBV19 and TRBJ2-7, with TRBD2 as a possible D gene (6 bases). V was cut by 10 bases and J by 0 bases, with 19 bases left in between. The CDR3 is made up of 15 amino acids. Germline-derived CDR1 and CDR2 are LNHDA and SQIVND (reference sequence). CDR3 DNA sequence: TGTGCCACCCAAATCGGAGGGCACAACTCCTACGAGCAGTACTTC. It is translated as CATQIGGHNSYEQYF.

The chain has TRBV28 and TRBJ1-4; D not resolved. The CDR3 is made up of 16 amino acids. Germline-derived CDR1 and CDR2 are MDHEN and SYDVKM. V lost 4 bases and J 0 bases, leaving 12 bases between the germline ends. The CDR3 reads CASSSQRAATNEKLFF. The CDR3 nucleotides are TGTGCCAGCAGTTCACAGAGGGCCGCAACTAATGAAAAACTGTTTTTT.

The CDR3 DNA follows: TGCAGCGTCGGTGGGGCGGCGAGGAGTGAAGCTTTCTTT. This encodes CSVGGAARSEAFF. This rearrangement joins TRBV29-1 to TRBJ1-1; D is perhaps TRBD1 (5 bases). V lost 6 bases and J lost 7, with 18 bases in between. The germline V gene encodes CDR1 SQVTM and CDR2 ANQGSEA. This CDR3 region has 13 residues.

The chain joins TRBV9 to TRBJ1-2, with D unresolved. Germline V CDR1 and CDR2: SGDLS, YYNGEE. V lost 0 bases, J lost 8 bases, and 14 bases lay in between. CDR3 size: 14 residues. In nucleotides, the CDR3 is TGTGCCAGCAGCGTAGGGACTTCCAGAGGGGGCTACACCTTC. It is translated as CASSVGTSRGGYTF.

The J gene is TRBJ2-3, the V gene TRBV2, with D unresolved. V was pared by 7 bases and J by 2 bases, with 7 bases between. The CDR3 extends over 12 amino acids. The germline V gene encodes CDR1 SNHLY and CDR2 FYNNEI. CDR3 in amino acids: CASKRNTDTQYF. In nucleotides, the CDR3 is TGTGCCAGCAAGAGGAACACAGATACGCAGTATTTT.

The J gene is TRBJ1-1, the V gene TRBV6-4; D might be TRBD1 (5 bases). Germline CDR1 reads MRHNA; CDR2 reads SNTAGT. The V end lost 4 bases, the J end lost 2 bases, and 8 bases lay between the germline ends. There are 13 residues in the CDR3. In DNA form, the CDR3 reads TGTGCCAGCAGTGTGGACACTAACACTGAAGCTTTCTTT. It specifies CASSVDTNTEAFF.

V is TRBV19 and J is TRBJ2-7, with D maybe TRBD2 (6 bases). The germline V gene encodes CDR1 LNHDA and CDR2 SQIVND (reference sequence). Trimming cost V 5 bases and J 2 bases, with 19 bases left between them. The CDR3 consists of 16 residues. The CDR3 spells CASSPEGGRTTYEQYF. CDR3 DNA: TGTGCCAGTAGTCCCGAGGGAGGCAGGACCACCTACGAGCAGTACTTC. Full variable domain (rest looked up from reference TRBV19 and TRBJ2-7): DGGITQSPKYLFRKEGQNVTLSCEQNLNHDAMYWYRQDPGQGLRLIYYSQIVNDFQKGDIAEGYSVSREKKESFPLTVTSAQKNPTAFYLCASSPEGGRTTYEQYFGPGTRLTVT.

This chain connects TRBV5-4 to TRBJ1-1, with a tentative D call TRBD1 (6 bases). The germline V and J ends were trimmed by 0 bases and 1 base, with 10 bases remaining between them. There are 15 residues in the CDR3. Germline V CDR1 and CDR2: SGHNT, YYREEE (reference sequence). The CDR3: CASSLAGGANTEAFF. The CDR3 DNA is TGTGCCAGCAGCTTGGCGGGGGGGGCGAACACTGAAGCTTTCTTT.

The rearrangement links TRBV18 to TRBJ1-1; D might be TRBD1 (5 bases). The V end lost 3 bases, the J end lost 3 bases, and 8 bases lay between the germline ends. CDR1 and CDR2 (germline): KGHSH, LQKENI. This CDR3 has 13 amino acids. The CDR3 DNA reads as TGTGCCAGCTCACCGCGAGGGGACACTGAAGCTTTCTTT. Translating gives CASSPRGDTEAFF.

This clone was observed a few times. The chain uses TRBV9 and TRBJ1-6, with D maybe TRBD1 (5 bases). V gave up 2 bases and J gave up 0 bases, with 9 bases separating them. This CDR3 is built from 16 residues. Germline V gene sequence: CDR1 SGDLS, CDR2 YYNGEE. The CDR3 coding sequence is TGTGCCAGCAGCGTCCGACAGAGCTCCTATAATTCACCCCTCCACTTT. Its protein product is CASSVRQSSYNSPLHF.

The chain couples TRBV18 to TRBJ2-3; D remains ambiguous. CDR1 and CDR2 from the germline V gene are KGHSH and LQKENI. V dropped 2 bases and J dropped 11 bases, with 11 bases sitting between them. The CDR3 length is 12 residues. The CDR3: CASSPSIAEQYF. In DNA, the CDR3 is TGTGCCAGCTCACCATCCATCGCGGAGCAGTATTTT.

This chain connects TRBV20-1 to TRBJ1-2, with unresolved D. Germline assignment: CDR1 DFQATT and CDR2 SNEGSKA (reference sequence). CDR3 length equals 11 residues. The ends were cut back, 2 bases at V and 6 bases at J, with 7 bases in the middle. CDR3 sequence reads: CSARHWDGYTF. In DNA, the CDR3 is TGCAGTGCTAGACATTGGGATGGCTACACCTTC.

The chain combines TRBV6-5 with TRBJ2-5; TRBD1 matches at 7 bases. Germline values: CDR1 MNHEY, CDR2 SVGAGI. This CDR3 contains 13 residues. Trimming took 4 bases from V and 3 from J; bases not matched to a gene: 2. The CDR3 loop reads CASSFDREETQYF. The CDR3 DNA sequence: TGTGCCAGCAGTTTTGACAGGGAAGAGACCCAGTACTTC.

The chain is built from TRBV7-2 and TRBJ2-7; TRBD2 might be the D (5 bases). V was trimmed by 0 bases and J by 4 bases, leaving 13 bases between them. The CDR3 covers 15 residues. From germline, CDR1 is SGHTA and CDR2 FQGNSA. The CDR3 loop reads CASSLAVGSGYEQYF. In nucleotides, the CDR3 is TGTGCCAGCAGCTTAGCGGTCGGGTCGGGATACGAGCAGTACTTC.

This chain joins TRBV11-2 and TRBJ2-3; D remains unclear. V lost 3 bases and J lost 5, with 12 bases in between. The CDR3 is made up of 14 amino acids. Germline CDR1 and CDR2: SGHAT and FQNNGV. The CDR3 loop is CASSFGLLGDTQYF. The DNA of the CDR3 is TGTGCCAGCAGCTTCGGTCTCCTCGGAGATACGCAGTATTTT.

The chain couples TRBV5-4 to TRBJ1-3; tentative D call: TRBD1 (6 bases). The CDR3 is 15 residues long. In germline, CDR1 is SGHNT, CDR2 YYREEE (reference sequence). V was shortened by 5 bases and J by 0 bases, with 12 bases between the two germline ends. The CDR3 loop reads CASRPGQNSGNTIYF. The DNA of the CDR3 is TGTGCCAGCAGACCCGGACAGAACTCTGGAAACACCATATATTTT.

CDR3 nucleotides: TGCGCCAGCAGATGGGGGGAGATGGATGGCTACACCTTC. Amino acid sequence: CASRWGEMDGYTF. The V gene is TRBV5-1, the J gene TRBJ1-2; D might be TRBD1 (5 bases). Germline-derived CDR1 and CDR2 are SGHRS and YFSETQ. The CDR3 contains 13 residues. V lost 5 bases to trimming and J lost 6 bases, with 14 bases between them.

The count of this clone is one. V and J are TRBV5-1 and TRBJ2-1; 12 bases are shared with TRBD2. V trimming: 2 bases; J trimming: 4 bases; junction bases outside the gene matches: 7. Germline CDR1 reads SGHRS; CDR2 reads YFSETQ. This CDR3 spans 17 amino acids. The CDR3, as DNA: TGCGCCAGCAGCTTAACTAGCGGGGGGCCCGTGTACAATGAGCAGTTCTTC. This codes for CASSLTSGGPVYNEQFF.

This chain links TRBV11-3 with TRBJ2-1; 10 bases are shared with TRBD2. The CDR3 is 15 residues long. V shed 5 bases, J shed 5 bases, and the junction held 6 bases outside the gene matches. Germline V lookup: CDR1 SGHNT, CDR2 YENEEA. For the CDR3, the DNA is TGTGCCAGCAGCATACTAGCGGGGCCCCACAATGAGCAGTTCTTC. It yields the protein CASSILAGPHNEQFF.

In its sample, this clone was seen a few times. V and J are TRBV7-3 and TRBJ2-7; D call uncertain. Germline V gene lookup returns CDR1 SGHTA and CDR2 FQGTGA. The CDR3 runs to 12 residues. Between the trimmed V and J ends, which lost 3 bases and 0 bases, there was a span of 3 bases. CDR3 region: CASSFPSYEQYF. In nucleotides, the CDR3 is TGTGCCAGCAGCTTCCCCTCCTACGAGCAGTACTTC.

J is TRBJ1-1 and V is TRBV29-1; the D gene is possibly TRBD1 (6 bases). The CDR3 runs 14 residues. Trimming shortened V by 4 bases and J by 1 base, and 13 bases separated the two germline ends. CDR1 is SQVTM, CDR2 ANQGSEA, per germline. CDR3: CSVGIQGRNTEAFF. CDR3 in DNA: TGCAGCGTTGGAATACAGGGAAGGAACACTGAAGCTTTCTTT.

This clone has just one count. This sequence joins TRBV10-3 and TRBJ2-2; 8 nucleotides align to TRBD2. The CDR3 has 15 residues. V shed 8 bases and J 0 bases; nucleotides not matched to a gene: 5. Germline V lookup: CDR1 ENHRY, CDR2 SYGVKD. Written as DNA, the CDR3 is TGTGCCATCGGGATAGCGGGGACGAACACCGGGGAGCTGTTTTTT. This translates into CAIGIAGTNTGELFF.

The chain uses TRBV11-2 and TRBJ2-3, with D possibly matching TRBD2 (6 bases). CDR1 and CDR2 (germline): SGHAT, FQNNGV. Trimming took off 4 bases at V and 6 bases at J, with 8 bases between the two ends. The CDR3 is made up of 12 amino acids. The CDR3 loop reads CASSSEGDTQYF. CDR3 DNA sequence: TGTGCCAGCAGCTCGGAGGGGGATACGCAGTATTTT.

The CDR3 region is CASSLVGHRNIQYF. The CDR3 coding sequence is TGTGCCAGCAGCTTAGTTGGGCACAGAAACATTCAGTACTTC. V usage is TRBV11-2 and J usage is TRBJ2-4; D not certain. The CDR3 is made up of 14 amino acids. The germline gives CDR1 SGHAT, CDR2 FQNNGV. V gave up 1 base and J gave up 6 bases, with 10 bases separating them.

The chain has TRBV11-2 and TRBJ2-3, with D tentatively TRBD2 (7 bases). The germline gives CDR1 SGHAT, CDR2 FQNNGV. V shed 2 bases and J shed 8 bases, with 14 bases lying between them. This CDR3 contains 14 residues. The CDR3 loop reads CASSLRGGTITQYF. CDR3 nucleotides: TGTGCCAGCAGCTTAAGGGGGGGGACGATTACGCAGTATTTT. Drawing the rest from reference TRBV11-2 and TRBJ2-3, the complete variable domain is EAGVAQSPRYKIIEKRQSVAFWCNPISGHATLYWYQQILGQGPKLLIQFQNNGVVDDSQLPKDRFSAERLKGVDSTLKIQPAKLEDSAVYLCASSLRGGTITQYFGPGTRLTVL.

The chain couples TRBV18 to TRBJ2-1; 7 bases map to TRBD2. The CDR3 runs to 14 residues. V gave up 8 bases and J gave up 7 bases; unmatched junction bases: 11. Per germline, CDR1 KGHSH and CDR2 LQKENI. CDR3 in amino acids: CASRGGSLGNEQFF. The CDR3 region has the DNA TGTGCCAGCCGCGGCGGGAGCCTCGGGAATGAGCAGTTCTTC.

This chain connects TRBV19 to TRBJ1-2; TRBD1 matches at 12 bases. The CDR3 runs 17 residues. The germline gives CDR1 LNHDA, CDR2 SQIVND (reference sequence). The ends lost 7 bases at V and 5 bases at J; junction bases unmatched: 14. CDR3 residues: CASTSTAGTGGVYGYTF. CDR3 nucleotide sequence: TGTGCCAGTACCTCCACTGCCGGGACAGGGGGCGTGTATGGCTACACCTTC. Supplemented by reference TRBV19 and TRBJ1-2, the full variable domain reads DGGITQSPKYLFRKEGQNVTLSCEQNLNHDAMYWYRQDPGQGLRLIYYSQIVNDFQKGDIAEGYSVSREKKESFPLTVTSAQKNPTAFYLCASTSTAGTGGVYGYTFGSGTRLTVV.